A single sample is the source of the 22 T cell receptor beta chains below, sequenced in a study of regulatory T cells in long-lasting Graves disease. Arm-PCR of CDR3 regions and iRepertoire HTBI primers were the basis on which TCR beta libraries were built. A single record per CDR3 protein comes from TCRdb applying MiXCR to the multiplex PCR reads. This table holds hundreds of thousands of distinct CDR3 sequences, approximately 21% found once. Time point described: persistent/refractory GD, antithyroid drugs over 5 years with positive TRAb. Construction of the TCR library relied on RNA isolated from PBMCs. The sequencing here drew on peripheral blood mononuclear cells (PBMCs), taken when the disease was refractory, from a patient treated with antithyroid drugs. The receptors shown here come from a female donor with Graves disease.

In its sample, this clonotype was seen many times. The chain carries TRBV11-2 and TRBJ2-7; D may be TRBD1 (5 bases). Germline CDR1 reads SGHAT; CDR2 reads FQNNGV. V lost 1 base and J lost 5, with 15 bases in between. The CDR3 consists of 15 residues. As DNA, the CDR3 is TGTGCCAGCAGCTTAGGGCAGGGAAGGATACACGAGCAGTACTTC. Protein sequence: CASSLGQGRIHEQYF.

This clonotype was observed a handful of times. This chain links TRBV7-9 with TRBJ2-7; D may be TRBD2 (6 bases). V was trimmed by 4 bases and J by 5 bases, leaving 9 bases between them. The CDR3 totals 12 residues. Germline assignment: CDR1 SEHNR and CDR2 FQNEAQ (reference sequence). CDR3 coding DNA: TGTGCCAGCAGCTGGGAGGCAGACGAGCAGTACTTC. Protein sequence: CASSWEADEQYF.

There are many counts of this clonotype. This chain's CDR3 is CASSFGDEKLFF. In DNA, the CDR3 is TGTGCCAGCAGTTTCGGGGATGAAAAACTGTTTTTT. This chain links TRBV12-3 or TRBV12-4 with TRBJ1-4; D is unresolved. V lost 3 bases, J lost 6 bases, and 5 bases lay in between. The CDR3 length is 12 residues.

This clonotype was seen many times. The chain uses TRBV4-2 and TRBJ1-5; D is unclear. Per germline, CDR1 LGHNA and CDR2 YNFKEQ. The CDR3 spans 16 residues. V was cut by 1 base and J by 0 bases, with 10 bases left in between. The CDR3 nucleotides read TGTGCCAGCAGCCAAGTGGCCGGTTATAGCAATCAGCCCCAGCATTTT. Protein sequence: CASSQVAGYSNQPQHF.

This clonotype was observed a few times. The chain couples TRBV20-1 to TRBJ1-2; no clear D. The CDR3 is 13 amino acids. The V and J ends lost 0 bases and 0 bases respectively, with 5 bases between them. CDR1 and CDR2 (germline): DFQATT, SNEGSKA (reference sequence). CDR3 sequence: CSAREKTNYGYTF. As DNA, the CDR3 is TGCAGTGCTAGAGAAAAAACTAACTATGGCTACACCTTC.

At least ten counts were recorded for this clonotype. The V gene is TRBV5-1, the J gene TRBJ1-2, with 7 bases aligning to TRBD1. From germline, CDR1 is SGHRS and CDR2 YFSETQ. V dropped 4 bases and J dropped 3; count of bases not matched to a gene: 15. The CDR3 consists of 17 residues. The CDR3 nucleotides read TGCGCCAGCAGCATCCGGGACAGAAACAAAGGGGACTATGGCTACACCTTC. Protein: CASSIRDRNKGDYGYTF.

The chain links TRBV19 to TRBJ1-5, with D perhaps matching TRBD1 (6 bases). Between the trimmed V and J ends, which lost 8 bases and 6 bases, there was a span of 11 bases. The CDR3 loop spans 12 amino acids. The germline V gene has CDR1 LNHDA and CDR2 SQIVND (reference sequence). The CDR3 protein is CASQQGFQPQHF. CDR3 nucleotide sequence: TGTGCCAGTCAACAGGGTTTTCAGCCCCAGCATTTT. Full variable domain (remainder filled in from reference TRBV19 and TRBJ1-5): DGGITQSPKYLFRKEGQNVTLSCEQNLNHDAMYWYRQDPGQGLRLIYYSQIVNDFQKGDIAEGYSVSREKKESFPLTVTSAQKNPTAFYLCASQQGFQPQHFGDGTRLSIL.

This clonotype showed up many times. The genes are TRBV6-1 and TRBJ2-7, with TRBD1 as a possible D gene (6 bases). V gave up 5 bases and J gave up 1 base, with 12 bases separating them. Germline V gene sequence: CDR1 MNHNS, CDR2 SASEGT. The CDR3 contains 14 residues. CDR3 loop: CASSPGVGSYEQYF. Here the CDR3 DNA reads TGTGCCAGCAGTCCAGGGGTAGGATCCTACGAGCAGTACTTC.

This clonotype has a handful of counts. This sequence joins TRBV6-1 and TRBJ1-6; D uncertain. Germline CDR1 MNHNS, CDR2 SASEGT. The CDR3 totals 14 residues. With 6 bases removed from V and 10 bases from J, the gap between germline ends came to 16 bases. CDR3 region: CASSWVEGGSPLHF. In DNA form, the CDR3 reads TGTGCCAGCAGCTGGGTGGAGGGCGGCTCACCCCTCCACTTT.

V usage is TRBV18 and J usage is TRBJ2-5, with D unresolved. The CDR3 runs to 17 residues. Germline CDR1 is KGHSH and CDR2 is LQKENI. V was cut by 0 bases and J by 5 bases, with 19 bases left in between. This CDR3 reads CASSPPEGSIIGETQYF. The CDR3 bases are TGTGCCAGCTCACCACCGGAAGGGTCCATCATCGGTGAGACCCAGTACTTC. The entire variable domain, with the rest obtained from reference TRBV18 and TRBJ2-5, is as follows: NAGVMQNPRHLVRRRGQEARLRCSPMKGHSHVYWYRQLPEEGLKFMVYLQKENIIDESGMPKERFSAEFPKEGPSILRIQQVVRGDSAAYFCASSPPEGSIIGETQYFGPGTRLLVL.

This clonotype was detected ten times or more. The V call is TRBV12-3 or TRBV12-4, the J call TRBJ1-4; no clear D gene. Trimming cost V 9 bases and J 0 bases, with 11 bases left between them. The CDR3 contains 14 residues. The CDR3 spells CASQTGATNEKLFF. The DNA of the CDR3 is TGTGCCAGTCAGACCGGGGCAACTAATGAAAAACTGTTTTTT.

This clonotype was seen a handful of times. The genes are TRBV7-9 and TRBJ1-3; D not resolved. V lost 5 bases to trimming and J lost 0 bases, with 8 bases between them. This CDR3 spans 14 amino acids. Germline CDR1 and CDR2: SEHNR and FQNEAQ (reference sequence). The CDR3 sequence: CASSTGTSGNTIYF. CDR3 DNA sequence: TGTGCCAGCAGCACCGGCACCTCTGGAAACACCATATATTTT.

The V call is TRBV10-3, the J call TRBJ2-7, with 8 bases identical to TRBD2. This CDR3 is 14 amino acids long. V was clipped by 7 bases and J by 2 bases; unmatched bases: 7. The germline CDR1 and CDR2 sequences are ENHRY and SYGVKD. Here the CDR3 reads CAIKLEREPYEQYF. CDR3 sequence (DNA): TGTGCCATCAAATTGGAGCGGGAGCCCTACGAGCAGTACTTC.

This clonotype was recorded many times. The chain couples TRBV6-5 to TRBJ1-5; D is possibly TRBD1 (5 bases). Trimming stripped 0 bases from V and 10 bases from J, with 13 bases between. Germline V CDR1 and CDR2: MNHEY, SVGAGI. The CDR3 sequence is 14 residues long. CDR3 bases: TGTGCCAGCAGTTACTCGGTGGGGGGGGATCCCCAGCATTTT. It yields the protein CASSYSVGGDPQHF.

This clonotype was detected a few times. The gene calls are TRBV19 and TRBJ1-1, with 7 nucleotides matching TRBD1. The V gene's germline CDR1 is LNHDA and CDR2 SQIVND (reference sequence). Trimming at V came to 3 bases and at J to 4 bases, leaving 5 bases not matched to a gene. CDR3 length equals 14 residues. Here the CDR3 DNA reads TGTGCCAGTAGTATCAGGACAGGCGGCACTGAAGCTTTCTTT. Protein sequence: CASSIRTGGTEAFF.

CDR3 sequence: CASGITGSPEAFF. The DNA of the CDR3 is TGCGCCAGCGGAATAACAGGGTCCCCTGAAGCTTTCTTT. The chain employs TRBV4-1 and TRBJ1-1; tentatively, D is TRBD1 (6 bases). The CDR3 sequence is 13 residues long. Per the germline V gene, CDR1 is MGHRA and CDR2 is YSYEKL. The V and J ends lost 8 bases and 6 bases respectively, with 16 bases between them.

The sample holds many counts of this clonotype. J is TRBJ1-5 and V is TRBV12-3 or TRBV12-4, with D perhaps matching TRBD1 (6 bases). The CDR3 has 15 amino acids. V was trimmed by 5 bases and J by 2 bases, leaving 13 bases between them. The chain's CDR3 is CASSAPGVGNQPQHF. Here the CDR3 DNA reads TGTGCCAGCAGTGCCCCAGGGGTTGGCAATCAGCCCCAGCATTTT.

The chain links TRBV28 to TRBJ2-7; D possibly corresponds to TRBD2 (6 bases). Germline V gene lookup returns CDR1 MDHEN and CDR2 SYDVKM. The germline V and J ends were trimmed by 6 bases and 1 base, with 10 bases remaining between them. This CDR3 contains 13 residues. CDR3 nucleotide sequence: TGTGCCAGCAGCTGTAGCGGTTCCTACGAGCAGTACTTC. Translating gives CASSCSGSYEQYF.

At least ten counts were recorded for this clonotype. The chain combines TRBV25-1 with TRBJ2-7; 8 nucleotides line up with TRBD1. The CDR3 has 14 amino acids. CDR1 MGHDK and CDR2 SYGVNS come from the germline V gene. Losses at the gene ends were 4 bases for V and 0 bases for J; bases not matched to a gene: 2. The CDR3 region has the DNA TGTGCCAGCAGTGGAGGACAGGGCTCCTACGAGCAGTACTTC. Translation: CASSGGQGSYEQYF.

This clonotype appeared many times. The chain links TRBV2 to TRBJ1-4, with 7 bases lining up with TRBD1. The CDR3 has 15 residues. The V gene's germline CDR1 is SNHLY and CDR2 FYNNEI. V lost 2 bases and J lost 5; bases outside the gene matches: 5. CDR3 bases: TGTGCCAGCAGTGAAAGGGGACAGATAAATGAAAAACTGTTTTTT. Translated, it gives CASSERGQINEKLFF.

The genes are TRBV7-9 and TRBJ2-3; 7 bases are shared with TRBD1. The CDR3 sequence is 16 residues long. V dropped 5 bases and J dropped 4; count of bases not matched to a gene: 12. The V gene's germline CDR1 is SEHNR and CDR2 FQNEAQ (reference sequence). The CDR3 region has the DNA TGTGCCAGCAGCCCTAGCTTACGGACAGGTTCAGATACGCAGTATTTT. This encodes CASSPSLRTGSDTQYF.

The table lists this clonotype with many counts. The chain uses TRBV11-2 and TRBJ1-2; D possibly corresponds to TRBD1 (5 bases). This CDR3 region has 15 residues. Trimming pared 5 bases from V and 8 bases from J, leaving 21 bases between. Germline loops: CDR1 SGHAT, CDR2 FQNNGV. The CDR3 DNA follows: TGTGCCAGCAGCAAACTAATGCAGGGAGGAGGGGGCTACACCTTC. Encoded protein: CASSKLMQGGGGYTF.